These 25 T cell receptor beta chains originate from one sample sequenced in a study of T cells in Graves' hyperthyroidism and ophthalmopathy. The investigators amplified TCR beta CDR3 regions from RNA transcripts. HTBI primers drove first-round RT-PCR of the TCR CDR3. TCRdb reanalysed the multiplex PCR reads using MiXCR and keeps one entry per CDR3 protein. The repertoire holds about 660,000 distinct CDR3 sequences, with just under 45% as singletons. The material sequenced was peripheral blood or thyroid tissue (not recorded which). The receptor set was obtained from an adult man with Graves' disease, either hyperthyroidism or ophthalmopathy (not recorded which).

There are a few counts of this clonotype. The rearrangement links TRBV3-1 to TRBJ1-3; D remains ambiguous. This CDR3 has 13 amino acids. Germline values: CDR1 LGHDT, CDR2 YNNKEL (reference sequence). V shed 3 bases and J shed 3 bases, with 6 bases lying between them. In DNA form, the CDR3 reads TGTGCCAGCAGCCAGAAAAGTGGAAACACCATATATTTT. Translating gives CASSQKSGNTIYF.

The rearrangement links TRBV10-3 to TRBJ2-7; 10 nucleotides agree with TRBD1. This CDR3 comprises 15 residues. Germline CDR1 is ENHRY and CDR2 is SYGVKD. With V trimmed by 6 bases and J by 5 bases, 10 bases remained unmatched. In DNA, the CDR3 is TGTGCCATCAGCAGAGACAGGGGGCGCGGCCACGAGCAGTACTTC. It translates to CAISRDRGRGHEQYF.

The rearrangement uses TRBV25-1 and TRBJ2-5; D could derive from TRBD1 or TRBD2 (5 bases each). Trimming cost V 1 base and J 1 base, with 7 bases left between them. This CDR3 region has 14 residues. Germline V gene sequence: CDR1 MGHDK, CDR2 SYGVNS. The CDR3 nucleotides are TGTGCCAGCAGTGAATTTGGGGGCCAAGAGACCCAGTACTTC. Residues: CASSEFGGQETQYF.

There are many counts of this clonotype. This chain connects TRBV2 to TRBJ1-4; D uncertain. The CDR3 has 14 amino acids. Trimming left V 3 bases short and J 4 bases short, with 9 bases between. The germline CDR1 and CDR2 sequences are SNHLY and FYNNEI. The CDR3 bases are TGTGCCAGCAGTGATACGGGCGATAATGAAAAACTGTTTTTT. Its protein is CASSDTGDNEKLFF.

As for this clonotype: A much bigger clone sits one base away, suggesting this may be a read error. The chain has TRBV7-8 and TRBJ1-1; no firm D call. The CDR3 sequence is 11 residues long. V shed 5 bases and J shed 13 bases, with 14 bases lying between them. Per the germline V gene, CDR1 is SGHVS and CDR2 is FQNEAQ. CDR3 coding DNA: TGTGCCAGCAGCACCCGGTCCACGATTTTCTTT. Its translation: CASSTRSTIFF. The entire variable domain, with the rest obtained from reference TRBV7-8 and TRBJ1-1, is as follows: GAGVSQSPRYKVAKRGQDVALRCDPISGHVSLFWYQQALGQGPEFLTYFQNEAQLDKSGLPSDRFFAERPEGSVSTLKIQRTQQEDSAVYLCASSTRSTIFFGQGTRLTVV.

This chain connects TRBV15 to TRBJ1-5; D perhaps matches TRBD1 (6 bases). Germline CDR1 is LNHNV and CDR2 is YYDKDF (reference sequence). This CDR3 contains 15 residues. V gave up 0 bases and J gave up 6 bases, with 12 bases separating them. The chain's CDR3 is CATSRDVGGPQPQHF. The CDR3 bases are TGTGCCACCAGCAGAGACGTGGGGGGGCCTCAGCCCCAGCATTTT.

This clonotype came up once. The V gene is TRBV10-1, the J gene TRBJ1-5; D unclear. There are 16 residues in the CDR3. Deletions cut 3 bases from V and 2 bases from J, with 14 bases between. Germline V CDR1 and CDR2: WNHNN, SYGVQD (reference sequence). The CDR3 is CASSERADFGNQPQHF. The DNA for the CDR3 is TGCGCCAGCAGTGAAAGGGCTGATTTCGGCAATCAGCCCCAGCATTTT.

Here the CDR3 reads CASSPPSGQGRSYEQYF. The CDR3 region has the DNA TGTGCCAGCAGTCCCCCCTCGGGACAGGGTCGGTCCTACGAGCAGTACTTC. The chain uses TRBV19 and TRBJ2-7; 9 bases fit TRBD1. The CDR3 length is 17 residues. The V gene end was trimmed by 9 bases and the J gene end by 1 base; junction bases not matched to a gene: 16. CDR1 is LNHDA and CDR2 is SQIVND in the germline V gene (reference sequence).

CDR3 nucleotide sequence: TGCGCCAGCAGCTTAACGACAGTGGCCCAGTACTTC. Amino acids: CASSLTTVAQYF. This chain uses TRBV5-1 with TRBJ2-5; a possible D gene is TRBD1 (5 bases). The CDR3 sequence is 12 residues long. The ends were cut back, 2 bases at V and 9 bases at J, with 11 bases in the middle. Germline CDR1 SGHRS, CDR2 YFSETQ.

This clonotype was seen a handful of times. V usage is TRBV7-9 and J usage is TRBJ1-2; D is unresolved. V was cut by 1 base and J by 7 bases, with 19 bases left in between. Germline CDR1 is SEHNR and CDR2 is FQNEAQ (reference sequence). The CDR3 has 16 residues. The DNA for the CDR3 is TGTGCCAGCAGCTTAGGTTCGGCGATGCCCGGCTCTGGCTACACCTTC. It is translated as CASSLGSAMPGSGYTF. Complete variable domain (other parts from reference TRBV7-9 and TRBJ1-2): DTGVSQNPRHKITKRGQNVTFRCDPISEHNRLYWYRQTLGQGPEFLTYFQNEAQLEKSRLLSDRFSAERPKGSFSTLEIQRTEQGDSAMYLCASSLGSAMPGSGYTFGSGTRLTVV.

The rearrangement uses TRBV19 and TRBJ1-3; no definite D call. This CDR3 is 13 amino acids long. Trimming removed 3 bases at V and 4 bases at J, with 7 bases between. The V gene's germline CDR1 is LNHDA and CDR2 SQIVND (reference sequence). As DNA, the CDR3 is TGTGCCAGTAGTATGGAAAACGGAAACACCATATATTTT. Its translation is CASSMENGNTIYF.

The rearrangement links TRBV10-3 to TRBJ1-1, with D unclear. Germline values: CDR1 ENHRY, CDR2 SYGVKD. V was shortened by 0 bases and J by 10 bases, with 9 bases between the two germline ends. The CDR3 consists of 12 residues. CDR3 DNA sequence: TGTGCCATCAGTGAGTCAGGGTTATTAGCTTTCTTT. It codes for CAISESGLLAFF.

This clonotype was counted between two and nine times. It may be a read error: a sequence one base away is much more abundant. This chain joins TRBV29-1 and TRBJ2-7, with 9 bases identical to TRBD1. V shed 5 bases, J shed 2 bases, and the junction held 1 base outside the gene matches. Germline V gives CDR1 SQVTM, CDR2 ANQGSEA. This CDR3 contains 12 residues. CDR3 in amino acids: CSVRTGAYEQYF. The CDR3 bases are TGCAGCGTTCGGACAGGGGCCTACGAGCAGTACTTC.

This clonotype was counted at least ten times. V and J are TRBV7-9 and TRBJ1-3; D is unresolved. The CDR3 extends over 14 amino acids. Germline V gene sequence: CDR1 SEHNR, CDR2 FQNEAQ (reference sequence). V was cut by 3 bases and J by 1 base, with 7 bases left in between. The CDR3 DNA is TGTGCCAGCAGCTTTTGGGTTTCTGGAAACACCATATATTTT. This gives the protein CASSFWVSGNTIYF.

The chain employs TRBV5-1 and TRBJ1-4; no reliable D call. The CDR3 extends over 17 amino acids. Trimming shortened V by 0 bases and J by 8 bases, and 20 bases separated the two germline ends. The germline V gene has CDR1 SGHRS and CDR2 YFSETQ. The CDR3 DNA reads TGCGCCAGCAGCTTGGAGGATCCGACACTACTGACAGAAAAACTGTTTTTT. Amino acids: CASSLEDPTLLTEKLFF. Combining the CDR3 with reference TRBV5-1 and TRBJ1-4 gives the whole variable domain KAGVTQTPRYLIKTRGQQVTLSCSPISGHRSVSWYQQTPGQGLQFLFEYFSETQRNKGNFPGRFSGRQFSNSRSEMNVSTLELGDSALYLCASSLEDPTLLTEKLFFGSGTQLSVL.

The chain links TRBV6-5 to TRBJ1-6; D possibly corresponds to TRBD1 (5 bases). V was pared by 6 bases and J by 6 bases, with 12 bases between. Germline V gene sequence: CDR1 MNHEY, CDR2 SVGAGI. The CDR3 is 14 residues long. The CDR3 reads CASRGPNVNSPLHF. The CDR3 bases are TGTGCCAGCAGGGGACCGAACGTTAATTCACCCCTCCACTTT.

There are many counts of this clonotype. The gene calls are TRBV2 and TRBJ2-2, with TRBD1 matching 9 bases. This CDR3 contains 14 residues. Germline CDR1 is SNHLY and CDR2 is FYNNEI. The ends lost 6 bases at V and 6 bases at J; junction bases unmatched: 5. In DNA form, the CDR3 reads TGTGCCAGCAGGGGGACAGGGTCGTCCGGGGAGCTGTTTTTT. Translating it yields CASRGTGSSGELFF.

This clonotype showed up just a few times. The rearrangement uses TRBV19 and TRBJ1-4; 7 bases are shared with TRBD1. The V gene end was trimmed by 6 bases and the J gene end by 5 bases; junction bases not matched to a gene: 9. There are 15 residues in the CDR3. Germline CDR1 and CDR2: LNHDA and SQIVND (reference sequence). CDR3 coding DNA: TGTGCCAGTAGCATCGACAGGGTCGGAAATGAAAAACTGTTTTTT. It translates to CASSIDRVGNEKLFF.

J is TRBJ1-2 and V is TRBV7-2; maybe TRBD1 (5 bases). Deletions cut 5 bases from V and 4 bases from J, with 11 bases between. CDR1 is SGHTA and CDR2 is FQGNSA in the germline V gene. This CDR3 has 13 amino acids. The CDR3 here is CASSRKGTYGYTF. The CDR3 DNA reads TGTGCCAGCAGCCGGAAGGGGACCTATGGCTACACCTTC.

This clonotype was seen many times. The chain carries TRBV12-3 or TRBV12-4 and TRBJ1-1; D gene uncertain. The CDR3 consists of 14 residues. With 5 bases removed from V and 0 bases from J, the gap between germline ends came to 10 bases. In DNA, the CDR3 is TGTGCCAGCAGTCAAACCACAGTGAACACTGAAGCTTTCTTT. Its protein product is CASSQTTVNTEAFF.

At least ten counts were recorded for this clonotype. The CDR3 nucleotides read TGCAGTGCTAGAGTGCGAAGCACTGAAGCTTTCTTT. It yields the protein CSARVRSTEAFF. J is TRBJ1-1 and V is TRBV20-1, with D unresolved. Germline V gives CDR1 DFQATT, CDR2 SNEGSKA (reference sequence). The CDR3 covers 12 residues. Deletions cut 1 base from V and 4 bases from J, with 7 bases between.

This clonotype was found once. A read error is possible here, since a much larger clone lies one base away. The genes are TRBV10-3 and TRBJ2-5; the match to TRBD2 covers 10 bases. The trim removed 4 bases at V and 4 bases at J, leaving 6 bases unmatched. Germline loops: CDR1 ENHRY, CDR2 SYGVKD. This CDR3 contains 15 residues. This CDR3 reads CAISVAGGTRETQYF. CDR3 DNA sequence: TGTGCCATCAGTGTAGCGGGAGGAACCCGAGAGACCCAGTACTTC.

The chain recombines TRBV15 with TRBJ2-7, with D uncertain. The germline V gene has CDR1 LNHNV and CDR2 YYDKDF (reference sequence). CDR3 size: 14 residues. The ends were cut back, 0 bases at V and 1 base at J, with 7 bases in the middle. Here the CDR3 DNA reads TGTGCCACCAGCAGAGATCGGATGTCCTACGAGCAGTACTTC. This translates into CATSRDRMSYEQYF.

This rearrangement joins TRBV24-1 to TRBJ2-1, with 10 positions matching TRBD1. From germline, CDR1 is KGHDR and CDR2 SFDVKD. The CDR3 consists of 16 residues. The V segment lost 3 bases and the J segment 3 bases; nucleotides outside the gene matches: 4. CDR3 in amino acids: CATSDPGTGVYNEQFF. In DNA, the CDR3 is TGTGCCACCAGTGATCCCGGGACAGGGGTCTACAATGAGCAGTTCTTC.

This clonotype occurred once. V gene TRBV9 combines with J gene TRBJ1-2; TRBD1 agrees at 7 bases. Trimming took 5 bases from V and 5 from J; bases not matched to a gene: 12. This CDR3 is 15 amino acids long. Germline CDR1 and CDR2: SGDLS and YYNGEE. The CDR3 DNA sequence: TGTGCCAGCAGTCTATTCGGGACAGATTCATATGGCTACACCTTC. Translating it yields CASSLFGTDSYGYTF.